The source of this T cell receptor beta chain is a study of blood T cell repertoires in COVID-19. Overall study: The United States, Italy and Spain were the sources of the acute and convalescent COVID-19 samples.

Trimming at V came to 3 bases and at J to 6 bases, leaving 6 bases not matched to a gene. The CDR3 consists of 14 residues. Germline V lookup: CDR1 MNHNS, CDR2 SASEGT. Here immunoSEQ multiplex PCR was the method, and the copy in TCRdb shows in-frame clones only, minus some. The repertoire holds roughly 260,000 clones, with more than 65% as singletons. The TCR comes from a woman younger than 30 with acute or convalescent COVID-19. V and J are TRBV6-1 and TRBJ1-1; 8 nucleotides agree with TRBD1. Source material: peripheral blood. The CDR3 spells CASSEWTGSAEAFF. The DNA for the CDR3 is TGTGCCAGCAGTGAGTGGACAGGGAGCGCTGAAGCTTTCTTT.